Listed below are T cell receptor beta chains from one sample, sequenced in a study of control samples from healthy donors and cancer patients. Some clones are missing from TCRdb's copy, which holds only in-frame ones; the method was immunoSEQ multiplex PCR. Found here are approximately 87,000 clones, 93% of them singletons; the top ten hold 1.3%. The sequenced material came from PBMCs. Source of these receptors: a woman in her 40s with lung cancer. Both conserved end residues are part of each CDR3. The order of the fields is CDR3 DNA, CDR3 protein, V gene, J gene, clone size, D gene. A D gene is named only where the DNA matches it firmly. Clone size is shown for a subset of rows, as once, few, many or a class of expanded clone.

DNA: TGCAGTGCTAGTTCCCGGGGCATGCCCACAGATACGCAGTATTTT
CDR3: CSASSRGMPTDTQYF
V: TRBV20-1
J: TRBJ2-3
size: few
D: -

DNA: TGTGCCTGGGGATTGGTGTCAGAGACCCAGTACTTC
CDR3: CAWGLVSETQYF
V: TRBV30
J: TRBJ2-5
size: -
D: -

DNA: TGTGCCAGCAGCCTGCGGGGACTAGCTGTAGATACGCAGTATTTT
CDR3: CASSLRGLAVDTQYF
V: TRBV3-1/TRBV3-2
J: TRBJ2-3
size: -
D: TRBD2

DNA: TGTGCCAGCCTTTGGGAAGACAGGGGATGGTTACAGTACTTC
CDR3: CASLWEDRGWLQYF
V: TRBV6-5
J: TRBJ2-7
size: -
D: TRBD1

DNA: TGTGCCAGCAGCTTGGACAGGGAGAGCACCATATATTTT
CDR3: CASSLDRESTIYF
V: TRBV5-4
J: TRBJ1-3
size: -
D: -

DNA: TGTGCCAGCAGGTCAGAAAACGCTAGAAATGAAAAACTGTTTTTT
CDR3: CASRSENARNEKLFF
V: TRBV7-9
J: TRBJ1-4
size: -
D: -

DNA: TGTGCCAGCAGTCAGACAAATACAGGAATCTATGGCTACACCTTC
CDR3: CASSQTNTGIYGYTF
V: TRBV6-5
J: TRBJ1-2
size: -
D: -

DNA: TGTGCCAGCACGGGACTCATGAACACCGGGGAGCTGTTTTTT
CDR3: CASTGLMNTGELFF
V: TRBV7-8
J: TRBJ2-2
size: -
D: -

DNA: TGTGCCAGCAGCTTAGAACCTGGCCGTACGCAGTATTTT
CDR3: CASSLEPGRTQYF
V: TRBV7-2
J: TRBJ2-3
size: -
D: -

DNA: TGTGCCACCAGTGACGTCGGGACAGAGCAGTTCTTC
CDR3: CATSDVGTEQFF
V: TRBV24-1
J: TRBJ2-1
size: -
D: -

DNA: TGTGCCAGCAGCCGTGGGATCACAGATACGCAGTATTTT
CDR3: CASSRGITDTQYF
V: TRBV7-2
J: TRBJ2-3
size: -
D: -

DNA: TGTGCCATCAGGAGCAGGGACGGTGAAAAACTGTTTTTT
CDR3: CAIRSRDGEKLFF
V: TRBV10-3
J: TRBJ1-4
size: -
D: -

DNA: TGTGCCTGGGGGCGGGGTCGGTCCTACGAGCAGTACTTC
CDR3: CAWGRGRSYEQYF
V: TRBV30
J: TRBJ2-7
size: -
D: -

DNA: TGTGCCAGCAGCCTATTTTCATCCTTGCTGAACACTGAAGCTTTCTTT
CDR3: CASSLFSSLLNTEAFF
V: TRBV14
J: TRBJ1-1
size: -
D: -

DNA: TGTGCCAGCAGTTTATCAGGACTAGCGGGGATCTACGAGCAGTACTTC
CDR3: CASSLSGLAGIYEQYF
V: TRBV27
J: TRBJ2-7
size: -
D: TRBD2

DNA: TGTGCCAGCAGTGGAGGGGGATTAGGCTACACCTTC
CDR3: CASSGGGLGYTF
V: TRBV12-3/TRBV12-4
J: TRBJ1-2
size: -
D: -

DNA: TGTGCCAGCAGTTTAGGTCTCCATATTGAAGCTTTCTTT
CDR3: CASSLGLHIEAFF
V: TRBV12-3/TRBV12-4
J: TRBJ1-1
size: -
D: -

DNA: TGTGCCAGCAGCCAAGGTCCGACGGGGAGCATCTACGAGCAGTACTTC
CDR3: CASSQGPTGSIYEQYF
V: TRBV3-1/TRBV3-2
J: TRBJ2-7
size: once
D: -

DNA: TGCGCCAGCAGCTTGGAACTAGCGGGGGACACAGATACGCAGTATTTT
CDR3: CASSLELAGDTDTQYF
V: TRBV5-1
J: TRBJ2-3
size: -
D: TRBD2

DNA: TGTGCCAGCAGCCCATTCTCCCTAGGGGGGGTGTTAACTGAAGCTTTCTTT
CDR3: CASSPFSLGGVLTEAFF
V: TRBV9
J: TRBJ1-1
size: -
D: -

DNA: TGTGCCAGCAGTACGACTCGTTCCATTTCTGAGCAGTACTTC
CDR3: CASSTTRSISEQYF
V: TRBV27
J: TRBJ2-7
size: -
D: -

DNA: TGTGCCAGCAGTTTCCTACCATGGCGGGGGAGAGTCAATCAGCCCCAGCATTTT
CDR3: CASSFLPWRGRVNQPQHF
V: TRBV28
J: TRBJ1-5
size: -
D: -

DNA: TGTGCCAGTATTTGGGGGAGTGAGCAGTTCTTC
CDR3: CASIWGSEQFF
V: TRBV19
J: TRBJ2-1
size: -
D: -

DNA: TGCACCAGCAGCTGGTCCAAGGGTCAGAACAGGGCCCTCGTCTATAGCAATCAGCCCCAGCATTTT
CDR3: CTSSWSKGQNRALVYSNQPQHF
V: TRBV1
J: TRBJ1-5
size: few
D: -

DNA: TGTGCCTGGAGCCAGGGTGGAGGACTAGCGGGGGTAGAGACCCAGTACTTC
CDR3: CAWSQGGGLAGVETQYF
V: TRBV30
J: TRBJ2-5
size: -
D: TRBD2

DNA: TGTGCCAGCAGTGTGGACCCACCCTACCCTGGGGCCAACGTCCTGACTTTC
CDR3: CASSVDPPYPGANVLTF
V: TRBV2
J: TRBJ2-6
size: -
D: -

DNA: TGTGCCAGCAGCGCGCCCGGGACTTATGGCTACACCTTC
CDR3: CASSAPGTYGYTF
V: TRBV7-2
J: TRBJ1-2
size: -
D: -

DNA: TGCAGTGCTAGAGATTTTCCTGAAGCTTTCTTT
CDR3: CSARDFPEAFF
V: TRBV20-1
J: TRBJ1-1
size: -
D: -

DNA: TGCGCCAGCAGCTTGGCCCAGGAGTATGGCTACACCTTC
CDR3: CASSLAQEYGYTF
V: TRBV5-1
J: TRBJ1-2
size: -
D: -

DNA: TGCGCCAGCAGCCCAGGACAAATCTCTGGAAACACCATATATTTT
CDR3: CASSPGQISGNTIYF
V: TRBV5-1
J: TRBJ1-3
size: -
D: -

DNA: TGTGCCAGTAGTATGGGGACAGGGAGGGCTCTCGCTGAAGCTTTCTTT
CDR3: CASSMGTGRALAEAFF
V: TRBV19
J: TRBJ1-1
size: -
D: TRBD1

DNA: TGTGCCACCAGCATTCCTGGACGGGCCCAGTACTTC
CDR3: CATSIPGRAQYF
V: TRBV15
J: TRBJ2-5
size: -
D: -

DNA: TGTGCCACCAGTGAAGGGGGCGAAGCTGAAGCTTTCTTT
CDR3: CATSEGGEAEAFF
V: TRBV24-1
J: TRBJ1-1
size: -
D: TRBD1

DNA: TGTGCCAGCAGGACCGGGGGCGCGGATGAAAAACTGTTTTTT
CDR3: CASRTGGADEKLFF
V: TRBV28
J: TRBJ1-4
size: -
D: -

DNA: TGCGCCAGCAGTCAAGGGGGGCCCCAAGAGACCCAGTACTTC
CDR3: CASSQGGPQETQYF
V: TRBV23-1
J: TRBJ2-5
size: -
D: -

DNA: TGTGCCAGCAGGACAGGGCGGGAAGCTTTCTTT
CDR3: CASRTGREAFF
V: TRBV6-5
J: TRBJ1-1
size: -
D: TRBD1

DNA: TGTGCCAGCAGCCAGGGTGGCAGCTCCTACAATGAGCAGTTCTTC
CDR3: CASSQGGSSYNEQFF
V: TRBV7-6
J: TRBJ2-1
size: -
D: -

DNA: TGTGCCAGTAGTATAGCCGGACAGGGGGTAAATGGCTACACCTTC
CDR3: CASSIAGQGVNGYTF
V: TRBV19
J: TRBJ1-2
size: -
D: TRBD1

DNA: TGTGCTAGTGATCCCGGGACTAGTCTAGCCTACGAGCAGTACTTC
CDR3: CASDPGTSLAYEQYF
V: TRBV12-5
J: TRBJ2-7
size: -
D: TRBD2

DNA: TGTGCCAGCAGCTTAGCGCCTATTAATGGCTACACCTTC
CDR3: CASSLAPINGYTF
V: TRBV7-9
J: TRBJ1-2
size: few
D: -

DNA: TGTGCCAGCAGCTACCAACAGGGGGGTGAGCAGTTCTTC
CDR3: CASSYQQGGEQFF
V: TRBV7-9
J: TRBJ2-1
size: -
D: TRBD1

DNA: TGTGCCAGCAGTTTATTGGGTTATAGGCCGCGCCCTTCAGCTAACTATGGCTACACCTTC
CDR3: CASSLLGYRPRPSANYGYTF
V: TRBV28
J: TRBJ1-2
size: -
D: -

DNA: TGTGCCAGCAGCCGGCCGCAGAATTTGAACACTGAAGCTTTCTTT
CDR3: CASSRPQNLNTEAFF
V: TRBV7-8
J: TRBJ1-1
size: -
D: -

DNA: TGTGCCAGCAGTGCCTACCACAGGGGCCCTAATGAAAAACTGTTTTTT
CDR3: CASSAYHRGPNEKLFF
V: TRBV25-1
J: TRBJ1-4
size: -
D: TRBD1

DNA: TGTGCCAGCAGTTCTGCACAAGCAATTCCGGGGGAAACCTCCTACGAGCAGTACTTC
CDR3: CASSSAQAIPGETSYEQYF
V: TRBV27
J: TRBJ2-7
size: once
D: -

DNA: TGTGCCAGCAGTGCCCAGGAGAACACTGAAGCTTTCTTT
CDR3: CASSAQENTEAFF
V: TRBV2
J: TRBJ1-1
size: -
D: -

DNA: TGTGCTAGCAGCTTAGCGAGGTCAGCGAAAGGTTTAGAGACCCAGTACTTC
CDR3: CASSLARSAKGLETQYF
V: TRBV7-7
J: TRBJ2-5
size: -
D: -

DNA: TGTGCCAGCGGTAGACAGGGTTTTATTGAGGAGCAGTACTTC
CDR3: CASGRQGFIEEQYF
V: TRBV3-1/TRBV3-2
J: TRBJ2-7
size: -
D: TRBD1

DNA: TGTGCCAAGAGGGGGTCTGGGGCCAACGTCCTGACTTTC
CDR3: CAKRGSGANVLTF
V: TRBV2
J: TRBJ2-6
size: -
D: -

DNA: TGTGCCAGCAGCCATTCCCAGACTAGCGGGGGCCCCTACAATGAGCAGTTCTTC
CDR3: CASSHSQTSGGPYNEQFF
V: TRBV3-1/TRBV3-2
J: TRBJ2-1
size: -
D: TRBD2

DNA: TGCGCCAGCAGCTTGCGAGCGGGGACAGCGCTCACTGGGGCCAACGTCCTGACTTTC
CDR3: CASSLRAGTALTGANVLTF
V: TRBV5-1
J: TRBJ2-6
size: -
D: -

DNA: TGTGCCAGCAGCCGAAGGGGGTCGGGGGGGGAAACCTATAATTCACCCCTCCACTTT
CDR3: CASSRRGSGGETYNSPLHF
V: TRBV11-2
J: TRBJ1-6
size: -
D: -

DNA: TGTGCCATCAGTGAGTCGGGTGCGAGTCAGCCCCAGCATTTT
CDR3: CAISESGASQPQHF
V: TRBV10-3
J: TRBJ1-5
size: -
D: -

DNA: TGTGCCAGTAGTAGCCCTGACAGGGGAACGGCCACTGAAGCTTTCTTT
CDR3: CASSSPDRGTATEAFF
V: TRBV19
J: TRBJ1-1
size: -
D: TRBD1